Listed here are 9 T cell receptor beta chains from one sample, sequenced in a study of CXCR3-negative and CXCR3-positive naive CD8 T cells. Notes on the study in general: Naive cells with CXCR3 showed TRB CDR3s that were more hydrophobic than those in CXCR3-negative naive cells.

These receptors have no identified antigens. UMI-tagged TRB cDNA libraries were built via 5' RACE. From its re-call of the 5' RACE reads, TCRdb lists each CDR3 protein once, without DNA. The sample has around 60,000 distinct CDR3 sequences. Sequencing input: naive CXCR3+ CD8+ T cells from blood. Sample subset: CD45RO-CCR7+CD27+CD95- naive CD8+ T cells expressing CXCR3 (TNR3+). Every receptor here comes from a human donor in good health. Some clones in this sample may be carry-over from other donors' samples.

The chain couples TRBV14 to TRBJ2-7; checking the TCRdb D call of TRBD1 is not possible without DNA. This CDR3 spans 15 amino acids. Germline V lookup: CDR1 SGHDN, CDR2 FVKESK. The CDR3: CASSQGRRTTYEQYF.

The V and J genes are TRBV14 and TRBJ2-1. Germline V gene data show CDR1 as SGHDN and CDR2 as FVKESK. The CDR3 has 17 amino acids. CDR3 amino acids: CASSHRVTTASYNEQFF.

This chain links TRBV7-9 with TRBJ2-7; the D gene TCRdb calls, TRBD1, cannot be checked with no DNA. The CDR3 sequence is 13 residues long. CDR1 is SEHNR, CDR2 FQNEAQ, per germline (reference sequence). CDR3 sequence: CASSLFSGGEQYF.

V is TRBV7-6 and J is TRBJ2-7; the TRBD1 assignment by TCRdb is unverifiable without DNA. The CDR3 has 16 residues. Germline CDR1 reads SGHVS; CDR2 reads FNYEAQ. The CDR3 protein is CASSLERTGDSYEQYF.

This chain uses TRBV28 with TRBJ2-5; as DNA is missing, the TRBD2 call by TCRdb cannot be tested. The germline CDR1 and CDR2 sequences are MDHEN and SYDVKM. The CDR3 contains 14 residues. The CDR3 sequence: CASSRTSGKETQYF.

The V and J genes are TRBV29-1 and TRBJ2-7. This CDR3 has 12 residues. The germline V gene encodes CDR1 SQVTM and CDR2 ANQGSEA. CDR3 region: CSVENSSYEQYF.

The chain links TRBV29-1 to TRBJ1-2; as DNA is missing, the TRBD1 call by TCRdb cannot be tested. From germline, CDR1 is SQVTM and CDR2 ANQGSEA. CDR3 length equals 14 residues. CDR3 residues: CSVLTDRTNYGYTF.

J is TRBJ2-7 and V is TRBV4-2. Germline V gene sequence: CDR1 LGHNA, CDR2 YNFKEQ. This CDR3 comprises 13 residues. The CDR3 here is CASSQWVSYEQYF.

The chain links TRBV4-1 to TRBJ2-3; TCRdb picks TRBD1, but there is no DNA to check that call. The germline V gene encodes CDR1 MGHRA and CDR2 YSYEKL. The CDR3 consists of 17 residues. The CDR3 sequence: CASSQGIGGSWTDTQYF.